This T cell receptor beta chain was identified during a study of memory CD8 T cells in hepatitis C reinfection (dated by TCRdb to about 2017). For the study in its entirety: Of the five donors, three spontaneously resolved two consecutive HCV infections, and two cleared a primary infection but developed chronic infection after reinfection. Participants who had resolved a prior HCV infection were followed every 3 months in the reinfection study. HCV reinfection was defined as a positive HCV RNA test following two negative tests taken at least 60 days apart. Between about 2009 and 2013, a few reinfection cases with stored pre-reinfection samples were identified. In four to six donors, the study followed the TCR beta repertoire of virus-specific CD8 T cells over time through an HCV reinfection episode. Samples at the peak of reinfection were taken 3 to 8 weeks after reinfection was detected. Previously published longitudinal data on tetramer+ CD8 T cell frequency were used to pick the peak reinfection time point.

Its CDR3 holds 16 amino acids, cysteine through phenylalanine. The entry retains the CDR3 DNA only, 48 bases that are in frame from base 1. The germline V gene yields MDHEN for CDR1 and SYDVKM for CDR2. V trim: 5 bases; J trim: 3 bases; unmatched bases: 9. Of note for this clone: Its antigen has not been determined. One base away there is no much larger clone; base qualities are not given.

Broad study findings and their caveats: With only 4 to 6 donors, the study could not reach definitive conclusions about public clonotypes linked to secondary clearance.

Preparation of the library involved the immunoSEQ multiplex PCR assay. Genomic DNA was extracted from the sorted cells, and Adaptive Biotechnologies' automated high-throughput method was used to sequence the TCR beta V, D and J regions. A two-step, bias-controlled multiplex PCR was used to amplify the CDR3 regions. Amplified TCR beta libraries were sequenced on an Illumina instrument. The study's own analysis went as follows. Demultiplexed reads were processed to reduce amplification and sequencing bias, and the IMGT database was used to assign CDR3 sequences to gene families. Repertoire data were analyzed with ImmunoSEQ software version 2.0. Out-of-frame sequences and sequences with stop codons in the CDR3 were removed from clonotype lists. Clonotypes with a frequency below 0.01% were excluded because such clonotypes corresponded to less than one cell. Richness was calculated by dividing observed richness by the number of input cells, and evenness was calculated by dividing Shannon entropy by the log of observed richness. Simpson diversity and Morisita-Horn overlap indices were used to quantify repertoire diversity and similarity between time points. Clonotypes were grouped as dominant (>1%), sub-dominant (0.5-0.99%), low abundance (0.1-0.49%) or lowest abundance (<0.1%). The germline index was obtained by subtracting total nucleotide additions from total CDR3 length and then dividing the result by total CDR3 length. Held by TCRdb, this immuneACCESS table contains in-frame sequences only and omits some clones. Under half of the omission traces to an unresolved V gene where checked; the cause of the rest is unknown. D and trimming were read from the DNA, whereas the V and J calls and clone size are those reported in that table. The sample table contains around 45,000 clones; only one count was recorded for over 75% of them. Around 1.2% of the sample belongs to the ten largest clones.

Read against the paper, the sample's time point label means: peak reinfection, 3 to 8 weeks after reinfection detection. TCR sequencing was performed on the sorted cells directly ex vivo, without any in vitro expansion beforehand. The donors, who were people who inject drugs, were enrolled in the Montreal Acute Hepatitis C Cohort Study (HEPCO) in Canada. As controls, total naive CD8 T cells, sorted as viable CD3+ CD8+ CD45RO-, were obtained from a couple of donors at each of the three reinfection time points. Before sorting, cryopreserved peripheral blood mononuclear cells were thawed, and CD8 T cells were purified from the thawed cells. The MACS CD8+ T cell Isolation Kit was used to enrich CD8 T cells through negative selection. A BD FACSAria II sorter with FACSDiva software was used for cell sorting, and FlowJo was used for data analysis.

The chain uses TRBV28 and TRBJ1-2, and TRBD1 matches 10 of the central bases. This clonotype was sampled from a young man with hepatitis C virus infection. Material: naive CD8+ T cells sorted from blood. The sample's cell subset or site, from its label and the paper: total naive CD8+CD45RO- T cells. The nucleotide sequence reads TGTGCCAGCAGTACGCCCAAGACAGGGGGCTACTATGGCTACACCTTC. Its amino acids are CASSTPKTGGYYGYTF.